The 21 T cell receptor beta chains reported below all come from one sample, sequenced in a study of blood T cells in healthy people across ages. A sample-barcoded 5' primer and a J-beta primer mix were used in a second PCR of about 7 to 11 cycles. TCRdb passed the 5' RACE reads through MiXCR, listing each CDR3 protein once. The top ten hold around 20% of the sample, which has roughly 800,000 distinct CDR3 sequences, about three fifths seen once. Material for sequencing was blood. The receptors come from a man between 25 and 39 years old in good health.

This clonotype was recorded a few times. The chain combines TRBV7-2 with TRBJ1-5; TRBD1 agrees at 10 bases. CDR3 size: 16 residues. V dropped 2 bases and J dropped 6; count of bases not matched to a gene: 7. Per germline, CDR1 SGHTA and CDR2 FQGNSA. The DNA of the CDR3 is TGTGCCAGCAGCTTACTGGGACAGGGGTACGGTCAGCCCCAGCATTTT. It encodes CASSLLGQGYGQPQHF.

This clonotype appeared a few times. The rearrangement links TRBV28 to TRBJ2-7; 9 bases align to TRBD1. The CDR3 contains 17 residues. The germline V gene encodes CDR1 MDHEN and CDR2 SYDVKM. The ends lost 5 bases at V and 0 bases at J; junction bases unmatched: 11. The CDR3 here is CASSPQNRGPSSYEQYF. The CDR3 coding sequence is TGTGCCAGCAGTCCACAAAACAGGGGGCCGAGCTCCTACGAGCAGTACTTC. Complete variable domain (other parts from reference TRBV28 and TRBJ2-7): DVKVTQSSRYLVKRTGEKVFLECVQDMDHENMFWYRQDPGLGLRLIYFSYDVKMKEKGDIPEGYSVSREKKERFSLILESASTNQTSMYLCASSPQNRGPSSYEQYFGPGTRLTVT.

This chain uses TRBV5-1 with TRBJ2-1; 9 nucleotides line up with TRBD2. From germline, CDR1 is SGHRS and CDR2 YFSETQ. CDR3 length: 14 amino acids. Trimming cost V 5 bases and J 7 bases; bases outside gene matches: 7. The DNA of the CDR3 is TGCGCCAGCAGGAGAGTAGCGGGAGTTAATGAGCAGTTCTTC. Its translation: CASRRVAGVNEQFF.

The chain employs TRBV7-9 and TRBJ2-3; the D gene is possibly TRBD2 (6 bases). This CDR3 spans 11 amino acids. CDR1 is SEHNR, CDR2 FQNEAQ, per germline (reference sequence). Trimming pared 6 bases from V and 8 bases from J, leaving 9 bases between. CDR3 in DNA: TGTGCCAGCAGATCTAGCGTTACGCAGTATTTT. Its protein product is CASRSSVTQYF.

This clonotype was recorded once. This rearrangement joins TRBV20-1 to TRBJ2-1; 8 bases fit TRBD1. The CDR3 has 12 residues. Trimming took 6 bases from V and 7 from J; bases not matched to a gene: 5. From germline, CDR1 is DFQATT and CDR2 SNEGSKA (reference sequence). Here the CDR3 DNA reads TGCAGTGCCCAGGACAGGGAAAATGAGCAGTTCTTC. Translating gives CSAQDRENEQFF.

The chain combines TRBV7-2 with TRBJ2-1; unclear D gene. The CDR3 length is 16 residues. The germline V gene has CDR1 SGHTA and CDR2 FQGNSA. Trimming stripped 2 bases from V and 4 bases from J, with 15 bases between. The CDR3 DNA reads as TGTGCCAGCAGCTTATATTTGACGACCAAATACAATGAGCAGTTCTTC. It yields the protein CASSLYLTTKYNEQFF. Full variable domain (remainder filled in from reference TRBV7-2 and TRBJ2-1): GAGVSQSPSNKVTEKGKDVELRCDPISGHTALYWYRQSLGQGLEFLIYFQGNSAPDKSGLPSDRFSAERTGGSVSTLTIQRTQQEDSAVYLCASSLYLTTKYNEQFFGPGTRLTVL.

The J gene is TRBJ2-4, the V gene TRBV27; 9 bases match TRBD2. TRBJ2-7 explains the end of the DNA better; the J call may be wrong. Germline V gene sequence: CDR1 MNHEY, CDR2 SMNVEV (reference sequence). The CDR3 has 14 residues. Here the CDR3 reads CASSLHSGSYEQYF. CDR3 DNA: TGTGCCAGCAGTTTACATAGCGGGAGCTACGAGCAGTACTTC.

The rearrangement links TRBV20-1 to TRBJ2-7, with TRBD2 identical over 8 bases. V lost 4 bases, J lost 5 bases, and 10 bases stayed unmatched. Germline V gene sequence: CDR1 DFQATT, CDR2 SNEGSKA (reference sequence). This CDR3 has 14 amino acids. As DNA, the CDR3 is TGCAGTGCTAAAGTAGGCGGGAGGCTTGACGAGCAGTACTTC. The encoded protein is CSAKVGGRLDEQYF.

This clonotype has just one count. The V gene is TRBV29-1, the J gene TRBJ2-2, with D perhaps matching TRBD1 (8 bases). CDR3 size: 13 residues. Germline lookup yields CDR1 SQVTM and CDR2 ANQGSEA. The V and J ends lost 5 bases and 5 bases respectively, with 12 bases between them. CDR3 sequence: CSVTGGETGELFF. The CDR3 bases are TGCAGCGTTACAGGGGGGGAAACCGGGGAGCTGTTTTTT.

Here the CDR3 reads CASSLFQGPGGYTF. DNA for the CDR3: TGCGCCAGCAGCTTGTTTCAGGGTCCAGGTGGCTACACCTTC. This chain joins TRBV5-1 and TRBJ1-2, with a possible D match to TRBD1 (5 bases). The ends were cut back, 1 base at V and 7 bases at J, with 14 bases in the middle. CDR3 size: 14 residues. The germline V gene encodes CDR1 SGHRS and CDR2 YFSETQ.

The V call is TRBV7-2, the J call TRBJ2-5, with D perhaps matching TRBD1 or TRBD2 (6 bases each). The CDR3 contains 15 residues. The V end was cut by 4 bases, the J end by 11 bases, with 23 bases between. Looked up from germline, CDR1 is SGHTA and CDR2 is FQGNSA. For the CDR3, the DNA is TGTGCCAGCAGCTCCCTAGCGTCGGGGGACAATGAGCAGTACTTC. Its protein product is CASSSLASGDNEQYF.

The chain recombines TRBV7-2 with TRBJ1-6; D possibly corresponds to TRBD1 (5 bases). The V and J ends lost 5 bases and 11 bases respectively, with 10 bases between them. The CDR3 length is 12 residues. Germline V lookup: CDR1 SGHTA, CDR2 FQGNSA. CDR3 sequence: CASSRDLAPLHF. For the CDR3, the DNA is TGTGCCAGCAGCCGGGACCTCGCACCCCTCCACTTT.

The chain combines TRBV6-2 or TRBV6-3 with TRBJ1-5; 7 bases are a match to TRBD1. The germline V gene encodes CDR1 MNHEY and CDR2 SVGEGT. Trimming took 2 bases from V and 4 from J; bases not matched to a gene: 5. The CDR3 extends over 15 amino acids. CDR3 amino acids: CASSYRGQANQPQHF. CDR3 coding DNA: TGTGCCAGCAGTTACCGCGGACAGGCTAATCAGCCCCAGCATTTT.

The chain has TRBV2 and TRBJ2-3; D ambiguous. The CDR3 has 17 amino acids. The V and J ends lost 8 bases and 0 bases respectively, with 21 bases between them. CDR1 and CDR2 from the germline V gene are SNHLY and FYNNEI. As DNA, the CDR3 is TGTGCCAGCCTAAGAAAGAGTAACGGTCTTAGCACAGATACGCAGTATTTT. As protein: CASLRKSNGLSTDTQYF.

About this clonotype: Relative to the germline gene, one junction end is altered; a read error may explain this. The gene calls are TRBV5-1 and TRBJ2-2, with 12 bases aligning to TRBD1. This CDR3 comprises 17 residues. Germline CDR1 reads SGHRS; CDR2 reads YFSETQ. Here the CDR3 reads CAGSSSRGTGGSGELFF. CDR3 in DNA: TGCGCCGGCAGCTCCAGCCGAGGGACAGGGGGCTCCGGGGAGCTGTTTTTT.

In its sample, this clonotype was seen once. This chain joins TRBV5-1 and TRBJ2-1; either TRBD1 or TRBD2 may supply D (5 bases each). Germline values: CDR1 SGHRS, CDR2 YFSETQ. CDR3 length: 13 amino acids. V was clipped by 1 base and J by 10 bases, with 12 bases between them. CDR3 coding DNA: TGCGCCAGCAGCTTGTCTAGAGGGGTCGAGCAGTTCTTC. It is translated as CASSLSRGVEQFF.

CDR3 DNA sequence: TGTGCCAGCAGGAGGGACACCTTAACCTACGAGCAGTACTTC. It is translated as CASRRDTLTYEQYF. The chain couples TRBV6-6 to TRBJ2-4; D is perhaps TRBD1 (6 bases). The J call may not be correct, given that the DNA end is closer to TRBJ2-7. Germline V CDR1 and CDR2: MNHNY, SVGAGI (reference sequence). The CDR3 runs to 14 residues.

Only a few counts were recorded for this clonotype. The V and J genes are TRBV29-1 and TRBJ2-2, with D uncertain. Germline V gene data show CDR1 as SQVTM and CDR2 as ANQGSEA. V was cut by 7 bases and J by 3 bases, with 6 bases left in between. The CDR3 sequence is 11 residues long. The CDR3 region has the DNA TGCAGCGCCATAGACACCGGGGAGCTGTTTTTT. Its protein is CSAIDTGELFF.

V is TRBV10-3 and J is TRBJ2-7; maybe TRBD1 (5 bases). This CDR3 is built from 12 residues. CDR1 and CDR2 (germline): ENHRY, SYGVKD. The germline V and J ends were trimmed by 8 bases and 3 bases, with 11 bases remaining between them. The CDR3 DNA sequence: TGTGCCATCGCAGGGTCAATCTACGAGCAGTACTTC. Translation gives CAIAGSIYEQYF.

V is TRBV7-6 and J is TRBJ2-3; 8 bases align to TRBD1. The V and J ends lost 5 bases and 4 bases, in that order; junction bases with no gene match: 8. Germline lookup yields CDR1 SGHVS and CDR2 FNYEAQ. There are 15 residues in the CDR3. CDR3: CASSVRTGHSDTQYF. In DNA, the CDR3 is TGTGCCAGCAGCGTACGGACAGGGCATTCAGATACGCAGTATTTT.

The chain has TRBV4-2 and TRBJ1-5; D might be TRBD1 (5 bases). Trimming pared 1 base from V and 7 bases from J, leaving 11 bases between. This CDR3 comprises 14 residues. Germline V gene data show CDR1 as LGHNA and CDR2 as YNFKEQ. CDR3 nucleotides: TGTGCCAGCAGCCAAGGAGGGGAGAGCCAGCCCCAGCATTTT. Protein: CASSQGGESQPQHF.